The source of this T cell receptor beta chain is a study of blood T cell repertoires in COVID-19. Assay: immunoSEQ multiplex PCR; the TCRdb copy retains only in-frame clones and omits some. Altogether about half a million clones are present, 75% to 90% being singletons, with the ten largest covering more than 3%. This clonotype originated in a human donor in a cohort sampled during active COVID-19. The specimen was peripheral blood.

The CDR3 DNA follows: TGTGCCAGCTCACCCGACAGCAATGAGCAGTTCTTC. Residues: CASSPDSNEQFF. This rearrangement joins TRBV18 to TRBJ2-1; TRBD1 might be the D (5 bases). V dropped 3 bases and J dropped 6 bases, with 6 bases sitting between them. CDR3 length equals 12 residues. The germline gives CDR1 KGHSH, CDR2 LQKENI.